This T cell receptor (beta chain) was profiled in a study of T cells in Graves' hyperthyroidism and ophthalmopathy. Authors of the study amplified TCR beta CDR3 regions from RNA transcripts. TCR CDR3 regions were first amplified by RT-PCR with HTBI primers. One entry per CDR3 protein, called by TCRdb with MiXCR from the multiplex PCR reads. The table shows around 290,000 distinct CDR3 sequences, with 10% to 15% occurring only once. This clonotype has at least ten counts. The CDR3 sequence is 17 residues long. V was trimmed by 3 bases and J by 2 bases, leaving 19 bases between them. Germline CDR1 reads SGHDT; CDR2 reads YYEEEE. Criteria for exclusion of patients were uncontrolled infection, other autoimmune disease, pregnancy or lactation. Fresh 10 ml peripheral blood yielded PBMCs.

Input material: blood. The clonotype was recovered from a woman aged 30 to 39 with Graves' hyperthyroidism that later progressed to Graves' ophthalmopathy. The chain carries TRBV5-6 and TRBJ2-3; weak D call: TRBD1 (6 bases). Written as DNA, the CDR3 is TGTGCCAGCAGCTCGCGAGCAGGGATGGGGGCCACAGATACGCAGTATTTT. Translated, it gives CASSSRAGMGATDTQYF.